This section outlines one T cell receptor beta chain sequence together with its context. The target antigen is unknown. The source of the sample is a study of vaccination effects on CD4 cells after COVID-19. Prior to sequencing, the ViraFEST assay stimulated PBMC with viral peptide pools, which expanded the antigen-specific CD4+ T cells. Subsequent to a culture period of nine to ten days, CD4+ T cells were isolated. People in the vaccine group had not been infected with SARS-CoV-2 before, and their nucleocapsid antibodies were negative. Both day 3 and day 7 saw half the medium replaced with IL-2 medium. This CDR3 is built from 15 residues. With V trimmed by 9 bases and J by 2 bases, 12 bases remained unmatched. The germline V gene encodes CDR1 PRHDT and CDR2 FYEKMQ (reference sequence). Only in-frame clones appear in the TCRdb table, and some are missing; sequencing was by immunoSEQ multiplex PCR. The table lists tens of thousands of clones, around 78% of them singletons.

The rearrangement links TRBV13 to TRBJ1-1, with TRBD1 identical over 7 bases. This specimen consisted of CD4+ T cells from PBMCs cultured with SARS-CoV-2 spike peptides, obtained before COVID-19 vaccination. This TCR derives from a human donor who received a COVID-19 vaccine. The chain's CDR3 is CASQAWDRVNTEAFF. The CDR3 coding sequence is TGTGCCAGTCAAGCCTGGGACAGAGTTAACACTGAAGCTTTCTTT.